A selection of T cell receptor beta chains follows, all from one sample in a study of ipilimumab plus nivolumab after autologous stem cell transplantation. Measured with immunoSEQ multiplex PCR; TCRdb has only the in-frame clones, and not every one. The profile shows around 13,000 clones, around four fifths of them singletons. Material: PBMCs, obtained in a trial of ipilimumab plus nivolumab as post-transplant consolidation. The origin of the receptors is a male donor with diffuse large B-cell lymphoma. The CDR3 runs from the conserved cysteine through the conserved F or W. The D gene is left open where the match is weak. Rows give clone size only sometimes, using once, few, many, or a class for an expanded clone.

d_call clone_size cdr3_length j_call v_call cdr3_aa cdr3_nt
TRBD2 few 16 TRBJ2-1 TRBV7-6 CASSLVSGGTYNEQFF TGTGCCAGCAGCTTAGTCTCGGGGGGGACCTACAATGAGCAGTTCTTC
NA few 9 TRBJ2-1 TRBV29-1 CSGYNEQFF TGCAGCGGTTACAATGAGCAGTTCTTC
NA NA 13 TRBJ1-1 TRBV19 CAIGSGRHTEAFF TGTGCCATCGGTTCGGGTAGGCACACTGAAGCTTTCTTT
NA once 15 TRBJ1-4 TRBV6-5 CASSYSRSPPEKLFF TGTGCCAGCAGTTACTCGAGGTCGCCTCCCGAAAAACTGTTTTTT
NA once 17 TRBJ1-4 TRBV7-9 CASSPGSGVGTNEKLFF TGTGCCAGCAGCCCTGGTTCTGGGGTGGGAACTAATGAAAAACTGTTTTTT
TRBD2 NA 15 TRBJ2-1 TRBV9 CASSVGGGSGREQFF TGTGCCAGCAGCGTAGGGGGGGGGAGCGGGCGGGAGCAGTTCTTC
NA once 14 TRBJ2-3 TRBV2 CASSAQTRADTQYF TGTGCCAGCAGTGCGCAGACTCGCGCAGATACGCAGTATTTT
NA medium-sized 13 TRBJ2-7 TRBV7-7 CASSLTSSYEQYF TGTGCTAGCAGCTTAACGAGTTCCTACGAGCAGTACTTC
NA NA 12 TRBJ1-2 TRBV2 CASSVDRFGYTF TGTGCCAGCAGTGTGGACAGATTTGGCTACACCTTC
TRBD1 few 14 TRBJ2-7 TRBV6-1 CASSQDRGRGEQYF TGTGCCAGCAGTCAGGACAGGGGGCGTGGCGAGCAGTACTTC
NA NA 12 TRBJ1-1 TRBV27 CASSGLNTEAFF TGTGCCAGCAGTGGCCTTAACACTGAAGCTTTCTTT
NA NA 14 TRBJ1-5 TRBV11-3 CASSPRQSNQPQHF TGTGCCAGCAGCCCGCGACAGAGCAATCAGCCCCAGCATTTT
NA medium-sized 17 TRBJ1-5 TRBV27 CASSLSAGEFSNQPQHF TGTGCCAGCAGTTTATCTGCAGGGGAGTTTAGCAATCAGCCCCAGCATTTT
NA NA 13 TRBJ1-5 TRBV29-1 CSASRGWGQPQHF TGCAGCGCAAGCAGGGGCTGGGGTCAGCCCCAGCATTTT
NA NA 15 TRBJ2-1 TRBV7-9 CASHRVGSSYNEQFF TGTGCCAGCCACCGGGTGGGGTCCTCCTACAATGAGCAGTTCTTC
NA few 13 TRBJ2-7 TRBV7-9 CASSPGVGYEQYF TGTGCCAGCAGCCCTGGGGTGGGCTACGAGCAGTACTTC
NA NA 15 TRBJ2-3 TRBV6-5 CASSYGQLMGDTQYF TGTGCCAGCAGTTACGGACAGCTAATGGGGGATACGCAGTATTTT
TRBD1 NA 14 TRBJ1-2 TRBV28 CASRRTGGFYGYTF TGTGCCAGCAGGAGGACAGGGGGCTTCTATGGCTACACCTTC
NA NA 14 TRBJ1-1 TRBV9 CASSVDPGVTEAFF TGTGCCAGCAGCGTAGATCCGGGAGTCACTGAAGCTTTCTTT
NA NA 13 TRBJ1-5 TRBV6-5 CASRNRVGQPQHF TGTGCCAGCAGAAACAGGGTCGGCCAGCCCCAGCATTTT
TRBD2 NA 17 TRBJ2-3 TRBV15 CATSSFNRTSGGAEKYF TGTGCCACCAGCAGCTTTAATAGGACTAGCGGGGGGGCCGAGAAATATTTT
TRBD1 NA 13 TRBJ2-7 TRBV29-1 CSVTPGQGAGQYF TGCAGCGTAACACCGGGACAGGGGGCCGGGCAGTACTTC
TRBD1 NA 16 TRBJ1-3 TRBV5-1 CASSARTGGAGNTIYF TGCGCCAGCAGCGCCCGGACAGGGGGAGCAGGAAACACCATATATTTT
NA once 14 TRBJ1-3 TRBV5-5 CASSLEGSGNTIYF TGTGCCAGCAGCTTGGAGGGTTCTGGAAACACCATATATTTT
NA NA 14 TRBJ1-2 TRBV7-9 CASSLLGINYGYTF TGTGCCAGCAGCTTACTTGGGATTAACTATGGCTACACCTTC
NA NA 14 TRBJ1-2 TRBV6-5 CASSYRLGSDLMAF TGTGCCAGCAGTTACCGTTTAGGCTCCGATCTTATGGCCTTC
TRBD2 NA 14 TRBJ2-7 TRBV6-1 CASSSGTLHDEQYF TGTGCCAGCAGCAGCGGGACCCTCCATGACGAGCAGTACTTC
TRBD1 once 16 TRBJ1-5 TRBV2 CASSPRGLYGNQPQHF TGTGCCAGCAGTCCTAGGGGGCTATATGGCAATCAGCCCCAGCATTTT
NA few 12 TRBJ2-7 TRBV4-2 CASSLEAYEQYF TGTGCCAGCAGCTTAGAAGCGTACGAGCAGTACTTC
NA NA 16 TRBJ2-1 TRBV4-3 CASSQEGGRLMHEQFF TGCGCCAGCAGCCAAGAAGGGGGACGCCTTATGCATGAGCAGTTCTTC
TRBD2 NA 18 TRBJ2-1 TRBV23-1 CASTIYSGLSETYNEQFF TGCGCCAGCACCATATATAGCGGGCTCTCCGAGACCTACAATGAGCAGTTCTTC
NA once 15 TRBJ1-4 TRBV5-6 CASSFGVATNEKLFF TGTGCCAGCAGCTTTGGAGTAGCAACTAATGAAAAACTGTTTTTT